Here is one TCR beta chain with its context. What it recognizes is unknown. The sample is drawn from a study of cytomegalovirus exposure and HLA in healthy donors. Study as a whole: Among the roughly 370 genotyped donors, 65% to 85% were placed in the Caucasian-associated ancestry cluster.

Primers included in the PCR were 60 Vbeta and 13 Jbeta primers. Clones were sequenced by immunoSEQ multiplex PCR, and TCRdb holds only the in-frame ones, with some missing. The sample lists over 100,000 clones, roughly 74% occurring once. General study results and limits: The classifier, whose performance was assessed in both the original and validation cohorts, reportedly diagnosed cytomegalovirus status with high specificity and sensitivity. Most likely, a cluster of highly shared sequence variants arose as a sequencing artifact. HLA alleles were associated with 16,951 TCR beta sequences in a later analysis at 0.05 false discovery rate.

CDR1 is MDHEN and CDR2 is SYDVKM in the germline V gene. Trimming cost V 3 bases and J 2 bases; bases outside gene matches: 4. The CDR3 consists of 16 residues. This receptor was obtained from a male donor in good health and CMV-seronegative. V and J are TRBV28 and TRBJ2-5, with TRBD2 matching 12 bases. Sequenced: PBMCs. This chain's CDR3 is CASSFGLAGGQETQYF. The DNA of the CDR3 is TGTGCCAGCAGTTTCGGTCTAGCGGGGGGGCAAGAGACCCAGTACTTC.